This T cell receptor beta chain derives from a study of cytomegalovirus exposure and HLA in healthy donors. Study outcomes and limitations: A reported reduction in N-insertions relative to the roughly 700-donor mean was seen in an Asian-associated ancestry cluster in a later analysis.

The study ran its PCR with 60 Vbeta and 13 Jbeta primers. The protocol was immunoSEQ multiplex PCR, while the TCRdb copy is restricted to in-frame clones and leaves out a portion. The repertoire consists of around 120,000 clones, with more than 80% occurring once and the leading ten covering 5% to 7%. This clone was seen only once. Its antigen remains unknown. The donors comprised healthy bone marrow donors. CDR1 is MNHEY, CDR2 SVGAGI, per germline. V trimming: 7 bases; J trimming: 6 bases; junction bases outside the gene matches: 14. The CDR3 consists of 15 residues. The sequence derives from a woman aged 40 to 50 in good health and CMV-seropositive. The chain uses TRBV6-5 and TRBJ1-2; 7 bases map to TRBD1. The sequenced sample consisted of PBMCs. As DNA, the CDR3 is TGTGCCAGCAACCAGCCTGGGACAGAACGTGATGGCTACACCTTC. Translation: CASNQPGTERDGYTF.